This TCR beta chain was recorded in a study of blood T cell repertoires in COVID-19 (TCRdb year 2020). For the wider study: Samples from collaborators originated in the United States, Italy and Spain and spanned both the acute and convalescent phases of COVID-19. A freely available public database, intended as a resource for researchers studying the immune response to SARS-CoV-2, is where the repertoires were released. Deeply sampled blood TCRbeta repertoires from subjects exposed to, actively infected with, or recovered from COVID-19 were included in the dataset. The prospective study material was composed of cDNA or gDNA derived from T cells, B-cell-depleted T cells, or PBMCs. Samples were obtained from the ongoing ImmuneRACE study (first 160 participants) and from 1,000 to 1,500 subjects provided by 6 global collaborators. HLA class I and class II types, where available, came from metadata supplied by the sample provider rather than from assay-based typing. The sample metadata nearly always contained a de-identified subject ID, COVID-19 status, age in years and sex. General findings and caveats noted by the study authors: How much clinical and demographic metadata was included differed by source and by participant, and the metadata was provided uncurated.

TCRbeta CDR3 regions were amplified from genomic DNA by means of the immunoSEQ Assay, a bias-controlled multiplex PCR. For the original study's pipeline: The number of nucleated cells in each sample was estimated from the amplification of reference gene primers within the assay. Sequence reads were collapsed and filtered to measure the absolute abundance of every unique TCRbeta CDR3 rearrangement. For each sample, productive Simpson clonality was calculated as the square root of Simpson's diversity index over productive rearrangements. TCRdb mirrors the immuneACCESS table, restricted to in-frame sequences. Some clones are absent from its copies; in checked studies, under half trace to an unresolved V gene, and the reason for the others is unknown. For V, J and clone size, that table is used; D and trimming come from the DNA. Present in this sample are around 250,000 clones, roughly 85% of which were seen just once. The top ten clonotypes cover 1.9% of the sample.

Of note for this clone: Its cognate antigen has yet to be identified. Base qualities are not provided; no much larger clone lies one nucleotide away.

Participants in the prospective study were enrolled through a virtual design, were aged roughly 18 to 95 years, and lived in 24 United States geographic areas. To assign participants to cohorts, the prospective study relied on clinical history that participants themselves reported in a screening survey and a study questionnaire. For ImmuneRACE Cohort 3, a participant was defined as recovered based on two consecutive negative NP/OP PCR tests, clearance by a healthcare professional, or resolution of symptoms. Mobile phlebotomists in the prospective study collected whole blood, serum and a nasopharyngeal or oropharyngeal swab from every participant. Participants in the prospective study had the option to provide additional blood draws and questionnaires over an approximately 2-month period. Before DNA extraction, blood samples from the prospective study were shipped at room temperature or frozen.

The sequenced sample was PBMCs or T cells enriched from blood (not recorded which). The clonotype was recovered from a woman aged 50 to 60 who had recovered from COVID-19.

CDR3 loop: CSASRQGPNTEAFF. The DNA sequence reads TGCAGTGCTAGTCGACAGGGCCCCAACACTGAAGCTTTCTTT. The chain uses TRBV20-1 and TRBJ1-1; TRBD1 fits 7 bases in the junction. Including cysteine and phenylalanine, the CDR3 has 14 amino acids. Only the CDR3 part of the read is kept: 42 bases, read in frame from the first base. V is trimmed back by 3 bases and J by 2 bases, and the junction contains 6 bases that no gene match accounts for. According to the germline V gene (reference sequence), CDR1 reads DFQATT and CDR2 reads SNEGSKA.